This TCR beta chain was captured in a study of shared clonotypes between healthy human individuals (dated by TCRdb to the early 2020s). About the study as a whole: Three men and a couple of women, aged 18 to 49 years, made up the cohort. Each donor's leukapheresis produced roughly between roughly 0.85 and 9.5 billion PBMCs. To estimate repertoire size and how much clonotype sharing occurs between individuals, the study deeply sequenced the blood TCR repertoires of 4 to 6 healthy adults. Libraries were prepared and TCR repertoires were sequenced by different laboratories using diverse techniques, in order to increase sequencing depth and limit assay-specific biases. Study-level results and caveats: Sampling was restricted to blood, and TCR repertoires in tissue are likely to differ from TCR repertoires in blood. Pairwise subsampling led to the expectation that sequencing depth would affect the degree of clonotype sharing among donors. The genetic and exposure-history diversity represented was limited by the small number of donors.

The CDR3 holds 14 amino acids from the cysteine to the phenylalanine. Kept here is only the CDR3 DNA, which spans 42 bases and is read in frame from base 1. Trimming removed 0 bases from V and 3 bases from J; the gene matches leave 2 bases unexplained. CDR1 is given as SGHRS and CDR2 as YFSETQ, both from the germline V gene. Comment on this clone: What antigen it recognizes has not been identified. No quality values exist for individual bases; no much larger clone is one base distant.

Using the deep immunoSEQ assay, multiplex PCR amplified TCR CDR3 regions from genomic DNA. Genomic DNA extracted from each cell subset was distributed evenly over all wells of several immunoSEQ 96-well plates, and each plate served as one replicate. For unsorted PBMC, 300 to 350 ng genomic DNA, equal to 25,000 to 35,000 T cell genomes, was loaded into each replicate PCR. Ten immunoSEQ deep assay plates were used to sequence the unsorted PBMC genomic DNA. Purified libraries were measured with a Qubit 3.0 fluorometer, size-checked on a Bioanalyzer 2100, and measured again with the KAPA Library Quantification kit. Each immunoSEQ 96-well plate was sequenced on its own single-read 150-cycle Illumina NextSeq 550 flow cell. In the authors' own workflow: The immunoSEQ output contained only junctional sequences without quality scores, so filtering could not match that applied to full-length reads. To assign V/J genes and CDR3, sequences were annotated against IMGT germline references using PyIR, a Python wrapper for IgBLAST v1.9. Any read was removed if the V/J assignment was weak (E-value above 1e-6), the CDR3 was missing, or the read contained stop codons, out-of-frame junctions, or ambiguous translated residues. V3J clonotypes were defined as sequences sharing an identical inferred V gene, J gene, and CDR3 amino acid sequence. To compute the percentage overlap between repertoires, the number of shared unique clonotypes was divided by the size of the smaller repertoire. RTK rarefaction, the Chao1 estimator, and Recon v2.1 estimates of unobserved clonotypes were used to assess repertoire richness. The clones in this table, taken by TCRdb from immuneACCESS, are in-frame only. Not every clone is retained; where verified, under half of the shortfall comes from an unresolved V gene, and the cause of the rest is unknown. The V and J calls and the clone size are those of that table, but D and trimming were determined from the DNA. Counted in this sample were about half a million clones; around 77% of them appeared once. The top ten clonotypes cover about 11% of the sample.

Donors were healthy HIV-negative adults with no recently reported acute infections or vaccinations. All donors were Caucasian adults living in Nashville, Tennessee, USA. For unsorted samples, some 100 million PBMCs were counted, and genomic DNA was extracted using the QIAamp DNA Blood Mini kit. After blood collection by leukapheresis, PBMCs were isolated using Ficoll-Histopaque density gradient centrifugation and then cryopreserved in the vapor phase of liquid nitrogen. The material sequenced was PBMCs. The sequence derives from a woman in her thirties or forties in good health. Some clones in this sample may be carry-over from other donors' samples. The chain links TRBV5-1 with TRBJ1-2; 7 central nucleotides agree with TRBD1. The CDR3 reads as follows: CASSLVGTDYGYTF. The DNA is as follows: TGCGCCAGCAGCTTGGTAGGGACAGACTATGGCTACACCTTC.